Listed below are T cell receptor beta chains from one sample, sequenced in a study of cytomegalovirus exposure and HLA in healthy donors. TCRdb's copy holds only in-frame clones and misses some; the assay was immunoSEQ multiplex PCR. The sample carries 120,000 to 150,000 clones, roughly nine tenths recorded once. The sequencing input was PBMCs. All receptors come from a young man in good health and CMV-seronegative. CDR3s include the opening cysteine and the closing phenylalanine or tryptophan. A D gene is named only where the DNA matches it firmly. Clone size, where shown, is once, few, many, or a class for clones that have expanded.

>TRBV7-9|TRBJ1-1|-|-
CASSLGAGGTEAFF
TGTGCCAGCAGCTTAGGGGCGGGGGGCACTGAAGCTTTCTTT
>TRBV25-1|TRBJ2-6|-|-
CATGLRANVPTF
TGTGCCACGGGACTCCGGGCCAACGTCCCGACTTTC
>TRBV14|TRBJ1-4|-|-
CASSQGQTADRLFF
TGTGCCAGCAGCCAAGGTCAAACAGCTGATAGACTGTTTTTT
>TRBV27|TRBJ2-2|-|-
CASSLSAGAPSTGELFF
TGTGCCAGCAGTTTATCCGCTGGGGCCCCCTCCACCGGGGAGCTGTTTTTT
>TRBV5-8|TRBJ2-1|-|-
CAENRLGEQFF
TGTGCCGAAAACCGACTGGGTGAGCAGTTCTTC
>TRBV15|TRBJ1-1|-|-
CATSRDPQGGDTEAFF
TGTGCCACCAGCAGAGATCCTCAAGGGGGTGACACTGAAGCTTTCTTT
>TRBV11-2|TRBJ2-6|-|-
CASSLDLPVSGANVLTF
TGTGCCAGCAGCTTAGATCTTCCGGTCTCTGGGGCCAACGTCCTGACTTTC
>TRBV9|TRBJ2-7|-|-
CASSVAWDTLSYEQYF
TGTGCCAGCAGCGTAGCTTGGGACACCCTCTCCTACGAGCAGTACTTC
>TRBV5-5|TRBJ2-5|-|TRBD2
CASSSGTSGIQETQYF
TGTGCCAGCAGCTCCGGGACTAGCGGGATTCAAGAGACCCAGTACTTC
>TRBV25-1|TRBJ2-5|-|TRBD2
CASSASFGRGAEETQYF
TGTGCCAGCAGTGCCTCGTTTGGGCGGGGGGCCGAAGAGACCCAGTACTTC
>TRBV7-2|TRBJ2-5|-|TRBD1
CASSRDRGQAETQYF
TGTGCCAGCAGCCGGGACAGGGGACAGGCAGAGACCCAGTACTTC
>TRBV18|TRBJ2-2|once|-
CASSLRDLNTGELFF
TGTGCCAGCTCCCTTAGAGATTTGAACACCGGGGAGCTGTTTTTT
>TRBV21-1|TRBJ1-5|-|-
CASSNRRTGVNQPQHF
TGTGCCAGCAGCAACCGTCGGACAGGCGTCAATCAGCCCCAGCATTTT
>TRBV11-2|TRBJ2-7|-|-
CASSPTAYEQYF
TGTGCCAGCTCTCCTACGGCCTACGAGCAGTACTTC
>TRBV5-1|TRBJ2-3|-|TRBD1
CASSSGDRGYEDTQYF
TGCGCCAGCAGCTCCGGGGACAGGGGGTATGAAGATACGCAGTATTTT
>TRBV11-2|TRBJ2-3|-|TRBD2
CASSPPSGRVTDTQYF
TGTGCCAGCAGCCCTCCGAGCGGGAGGGTCACAGATACGCAGTATTTT
>TRBV7-2|TRBJ1-4|-|-
CASSKQGRDEKLFF
TGTGCCAGCAGCAAACAGGGACGGGATGAAAAACTGTTTTTT
>TRBV19|TRBJ1-2|once|TRBD1
CATRRTGDPNYGYTF
TGTGCCACCCGCAGGACAGGGGATCCTAACTATGGCTACACCTTC
>TRBV15|TRBJ2-3|-|TRBD1
CATSSTGGTDTQYF
TGTGCCACCAGCAGCACAGGGGGCACAGATACGCAGTATTTT
>TRBV27|TRBJ1-2|-|-
CATAGQSYGYTF
TGTGCCACCGCAGGGCAGTCCTACGGCTACACCTTC
>TRBV6-1|TRBJ2-1|-|TRBD1
CAIARGRGIYNEQFF
TGTGCCATCGCCCGGGGCAGGGGGATCTACAATGAGCAGTTCTTC
>TRBV18|TRBJ1-1|-|TRBD1
CASSPDRGLTEAFF
TGTGCCAGCTCACCGGACAGGGGATTGACTGAAGCTTTCTTT
>TRBV15|TRBJ1-5|-|-
CATSSPRRQPQHF
TGTGCCACCAGCAGCCCGCGGCGCCAGCCCCAGCATTTT
>TRBV30|TRBJ2-5|-|-
CALGGGPETQYF
TGTGCCTTAGGTGGCGGCCCAGAGACCCAGTACTTC
>TRBV7-9|TRBJ1-2|-|TRBD1
CASSPPRGTGGIFNYGYTF
TGTGCCAGCAGCCCGCCCCGGGGGACAGGGGGGATCTTTAACTATGGCTACACCTTC
>TRBV5-1|TRBJ2-7|-|TRBD1
CASSEGRGRDEQYF
TGCGCCAGCAGCGAAGGCAGGGGGAGAGACGAGCAGTACTTC
>TRBV4-2|TRBJ2-1|-|TRBD1
CASSQIDRALNNEQFF
TGTGCCAGCAGCCAAATTGACAGGGCCCTAAATAATGAGCAGTTCTTC
>TRBV19|TRBJ2-7|-|TRBD1
CASSASDRPSDYEQYF
TGTGCCAGTAGTGCATCGGACAGGCCGTCCGACTACGAGCAGTACTTC
>TRBV19|TRBJ2-1|-|TRBD2
CASKGAGSYNEQFF
TGTGCCAGTAAGGGAGCGGGATCCTACAATGAGCAGTTCTTC
>TRBV4-3|TRBJ1-1|-|-
CASSQEVGGTEAFF
TGCGCCAGCAGCCAAGAAGTGGGGGGCACTGAAGCTTTCTTT
>TRBV30|TRBJ2-1|-|TRBD2
CAFQAGGPIFTYNEQFF
TGTGCCTTCCAAGCGGGAGGGCCGATTTTCACCTACAATGAGCAGTTCTTC
>TRBV4-3|TRBJ2-6|once|-
CASSLTGGGANVLTF
TGCGCCAGCAGCTTAACGGGTGGAGGGGCCAACGTCCTGACTTTC
>TRBV4-1|TRBJ2-1|once|-
CASSPRGPTYNEQFF
TGCGCCAGCAGCCCAAGAGGGCCTACTTACAATGAGCAGTTCTTC
>TRBV5-4|TRBJ2-1|-|TRBD2
CASSPGTSKGNEQFF
TGTGCCAGCAGCCCCGGGACTAGTAAAGGCAATGAGCAGTTCTTC
>TRBV6-1|TRBJ1-4|-|TRBD1
CASSFGQGASEKLFF
TGTGCCAGCAGTTTCGGACAGGGGGCGTCTGAAAAACTGTTTTTT
>TRBV7-2|TRBJ2-3|-|TRBD2
CASRTRGLVSRDTQYF
TGTGCCAGCAGGACACGAGGACTAGTCTCTCGAGATACGCAGTATTTT
>TRBV27|TRBJ1-5|-|-
CASGGNQPQHF
TGTGCCAGCGGGGGGAATCAGCCCCAGCATTTT
>TRBV27|TRBJ2-1|-|-
CASSLNPEYEQFF
TGTGCCAGCAGTTTAAACCCCGAGTATGAGCAGTTCTTC
>TRBV5-4|TRBJ2-7|-|TRBD1
CASSLGQGYYEQYF
TGTGCCAGCAGCTTGGGACAGGGTTACTACGAGCAGTACTTC
>TRBV7-2|TRBJ2-5|-|-
CASSPQAGKETQYF
TGTGCCAGCAGCCCACAAGCAGGGAAGGAGACCCAGTACTTC
>TRBV5-4|TRBJ2-7|once|-
CASSLLMAESYEQYF
TGTGCCAGCAGCCTGCTTATGGCAGAATCCTACGAGCAGTACTTC
>TRBV20-1|TRBJ1-1|-|-
CSARRQVGAFF
TGCAGTGCTAGAAGGCAGGTCGGCGCTTTCTTT
>TRBV6-5|TRBJ1-1|-|-
CASRRGGGLNTEAFF
TGTGCCAGCAGAAGGGGTGGGGGCTTGAACACTGAAGCTTTCTTT